Included here is one T cell receptor beta chain sequence, with context. Antigen specificity is unknown. The sample originates from a study of CD4 T cells in relation to SARS-CoV-2 and coronaviruses. Study details: PBMCs were cultured with antigen for roughly nine days before TCR beta sequencing. The negative reference was HIV-1 Nef peptide pool or peptide-free culture.

Only in-frame clones appear in the TCRdb table, and some are missing; sequencing was by immunoSEQ multiplex PCR. The sample contains around 26,000 clones, 75% to 85% of which appear only once. The V gene end was trimmed by 2 bases and the J gene end by 6 bases; junction bases not matched to a gene: 5. CDR1 and CDR2 from the germline V gene are MNHEY and SVGEGT. The CDR3 consists of 14 residues. Before the COVID-19 pandemic, during about 2010-2019, CD4+ T cells were taken from unexposed donors. After more than eight days of culture, CD4+ T cells were isolated. As cell numbers allowed, unexposed-donor CD4+ T cells faced SARS-CoV-2 S/N and four cold-coronavirus spikes. On days 3 and 7, cultures got half fresh IL-2 medium.

This TCR was sampled from a human donor in good health. The chain combines TRBV6-2 or TRBV6-3 with TRBJ2-3; 7 nucleotides match TRBD1. The sequencing input was CD4+ T cells from PBMCs, cultured in vitro. This CDR3 reads CASSYPTGVDTQYF. The CDR3 region has the DNA TGTGCCAGCAGTTACCCCACAGGGGTTGATACGCAGTATTTT.